Presented here are 13 T cell receptor beta chains from one specimen sequenced in a study of blood T cells in healthy people across ages. Together with a sample-barcoded 5' primer, a J-beta primer mix was included in a second PCR lasting roughly 6 to 12 cycles. TCRdb processed the 5' RACE reads anew with MiXCR; each CDR3 protein has one entry. The table has 1.4 million to 1.5 million distinct CDR3 sequences, around 39% seen once. Sequenced input: blood. The receptors stem from a woman younger than 35 in good health.

The V call is TRBV6-6, the J call TRBJ1-1, with D hard to call. The V and J ends lost 0 bases and 0 bases respectively, with 8 bases between them. There are 15 residues in the CDR3. Germline CDR1 reads MNHNY; CDR2 reads SVGAGI (reference sequence). CDR3 DNA: TGTGCCAGCAGTTACTCTCGGGATTTGAACACTGAAGCTTTCTTT. This codes for CASSYSRDLNTEAFF.

The chain links TRBV28 to TRBJ2-7; the D is unclear. The germline V gene encodes CDR1 MDHEN and CDR2 SYDVKM. The CDR3 loop spans 15 amino acids. The V end was cut by 7 bases, the J end by 2 bases, with 18 bases between. The CDR3 loop reads CASTLGPVPTYEQYF. The CDR3 DNA reads TGTGCCAGCACCCTCGGACCGGTACCTACCTACGAGCAGTACTTC.

There are a few counts of this clonotype. The CDR3, as DNA: TGTGCCAGCAGCGTAGGAGAGGGGGCGCGTACAGATACGCAGTATTTT. Translation: CASSVGEGARTDTQYF. The J gene is TRBJ2-3, the V gene TRBV9; 7 positions match TRBD1. The CDR3 loop spans 16 amino acids. The germline CDR1 and CDR2 sequences are SGDLS and YYNGEE. Trimming removed 0 bases from V and 3 bases from J; junction bases left unmatched: 7.

This clonotype occurred a few times. The rearrangement uses TRBV11-2 and TRBJ2-3; D is undetermined. The length of the CDR3 is 17 residues. With 4 bases removed from V and 0 bases from J, the gap between germline ends came to 17 bases. Germline CDR1 reads SGHAT; CDR2 reads FQNNGV. The CDR3 nucleotides read TGTGCCAGCAGCTCGAGGCCGGGTAGGTCCAGCACAGATACGCAGTATTTT. The encoded protein is CASSSRPGRSSTDTQYF.

The chain recombines TRBV7-2 with TRBJ2-7; TRBD2 aligns across 7 bases. Germline V gives CDR1 SGHTA, CDR2 FQGNSA. This CDR3 is 15 amino acids long. Trimming cost V 1 base and J 0 bases; bases outside gene matches: 3. CDR3 nucleotide sequence: TGTGCCAGCAGCTTAGAGCGGGGCTACTCCTACGAGCAGTACTTC. It is translated as CASSLERGYSYEQYF.

The table lists this clonotype with many counts. The V call is TRBV20-1, the J call TRBJ2-5; D is possibly TRBD2 (5 bases). Germline CDR1 DFQATT, CDR2 SNEGSKA (reference sequence). The V gene lost 0 bases and the J gene lost 3 bases, with 17 bases spanning the gap. CDR3 size: 16 residues. CDR3 nucleotide sequence: TGCAGTGCTAGAGATATAAGGGCTAGCCGTGAAGAGACCCAGTACTTC. It yields the protein CSARDIRASREETQYF.

This clonotype was seen many times. This chain connects TRBV15 to TRBJ2-5; 11 nucleotides line up with TRBD2. CDR3 length: 16 residues. Looked up from germline, CDR1 is LNHNV and CDR2 is YYDKDF (reference sequence). The ends lost 6 bases at V and 2 bases at J; junction bases unmatched: 8. This CDR3 reads CATSRPLAGGQETQYF. CDR3 nucleotide sequence: TGTGCCACCAGTCGGCCGCTAGCGGGGGGTCAAGAGACCCAGTACTTC. Full variable domain (outside the CDR3, taken from reference TRBV15 and TRBJ2-5): DAMVIQNPRYQVTQFGKPVTLSCSQTLNHNVMYWYQQKSSQAPKLLFHYYDKDFNNEADTPDNFQSRRPNTSFCFLDIRSPGLGDTAMYLCATSRPLAGGQETQYFGPGTRLLVL.

The V call is TRBV2, the J call TRBJ1-5, with TRBD1 matching 10 bases. Germline values: CDR1 SNHLY, CDR2 FYNNEI. Trimming took 5 bases from V and 2 from J; bases not matched to a gene: 6. The CDR3 has 16 amino acids. CDR3 sequence: CASSLGTGAGNQPQHF. The CDR3 DNA follows: TGTGCCAGCAGTCTCGGGACAGGGGCCGGCAATCAGCCCCAGCATTTT. The full variable domain, with the rest looked up from reference TRBV2 and TRBJ1-5, is EPEVTQTPSHQVTQMGQEVILRCVPISNHLYFYWYRQILGQKVEFLVSFYNNEISEKSEIFDDQFSVERPDGSNFTLKIRSTKLEDSAMYFCASSLGTGAGNQPQHFGDGTRLSIL.

The V gene is TRBV7-6, the J gene TRBJ1-6; TRBD1 matches at 9 bases. The ends lost 3 bases at V and 9 bases at J; junction bases unmatched: 9. Germline V gives CDR1 SGHVS, CDR2 FNYEAQ. This CDR3 is built from 16 residues. CDR3 in DNA: TGTGCCAGCAGCTTGGGGGGACAGGGCTTGGCTTCACCCCTCCACTTT. Its protein product is CASSLGGQGLASPLHF.

J is TRBJ1-6 and V is TRBV12-3 or TRBV12-4, with TRBD1 matching over 7 bases. The junction had 7 bases not matched to a gene; V was cut back by 5 bases and J by 6 bases. The CDR3 totals 15 residues. This CDR3 is CASSEGQLLNSPLHF. CDR3 sequence (DNA): TGTGCCAGCAGTGAGGGACAGCTTCTTAATTCACCCCTCCACTTT.

The chain uses TRBV6-5 and TRBJ2-5; D possibly matches TRBD1 or TRBD2 (5 bases each). V dropped 7 bases and J dropped 7 bases, with 16 bases sitting between them. This CDR3 contains 13 residues. Germline values: CDR1 MNHEY, CDR2 SVGAGI. DNA of the CDR3: TGTGCCAGCACCCCCGGGGCTCTAGGGACCCAGTACTTC. Amino acid sequence: CASTPGALGTQYF.

This clonotype has only a few counts. The chain links TRBV2 to TRBJ2-1; TRBD1 matches 8 bases. Unmatched junction bases numbered 4, after V lost 0 bases and J lost 3 bases. The CDR3 has 16 amino acids. Per germline, CDR1 SNHLY and CDR2 FYNNEI. The CDR3 coding sequence is TGTGCCAGCAGTGAAGCGCTCGGGACAGGCTACAATGAGCAGTTCTTC. The encoded protein is CASSEALGTGYNEQFF.

This clonotype came up a few times. The chain couples TRBV7-9 to TRBJ2-5; 9 bases are a match to TRBD2. V gave up 1 base and J gave up 11 bases; unmatched junction bases: 11. The germline gives CDR1 SEHNR, CDR2 FQNEAQ (reference sequence). CDR3 length: 15 residues. The CDR3 region is CASSLGSSGAEEQYF. CDR3 DNA sequence: TGTGCCAGCAGCTTAGGGTCTAGCGGGGCGGAAGAGCAGTACTTC.